What follows is one T cell receptor (beta chain) and its context. As yet, its antigen is unknown. Conversion of TCR transcripts into cDNA relied on 5'RACE template switching, which added a universal primer site and UMIs. TCRdb re-derived calls from the 5' RACE reads in MiXCR, one entry per CDR3 protein. Of about 360,000 distinct CDR3 sequences listed, approximately 6% are singletons. These data originate in a study of T cells after yellow fever vaccination. Study-level findings and limits: It was the secondary response that reached its peak faster, day 5 versus 15, but it was weaker. Detected again after the booster were most primary-vaccination clones, at almost 97% CD4 and 80% to 90% CD8.

Germline V gives CDR1 SGHRS, CDR2 YFSETQ. The CDR3 runs to 13 residues. V was pared by 5 bases and J by 3 bases, with 4 bases of the junction left unmatched. This chain uses TRBV5-1 with TRBJ2-5; TRBD1 matches at 7 bases. The receptor was derived from a man in his thirties or forties who received the YFV17D yellow fever vaccine. Specimen: PBMCs, collected 5 days after the yellow fever booster vaccination. This CDR3 reads CASRGTVKETQYF. CDR3 DNA sequence: TGCGCCAGCAGGGGGACAGTCAAAGAGACCCAGTACTTC.